Sequencing of this TCR beta chain was carried out in a study of T-cell reconstitution after alpha-beta-depleted transplantation in children. Unique molecular identifiers were incorporated when the TCRbeta library was constructed. MiXCR was run by TCRdb on the PCR reads, yielding one entry per CDR3 protein. The table shows around 450,000 distinct CDR3 sequences, with roughly 17% occurring only once. This clonotype was detected a few times. Its antigen is unidentified. Study-wide results and caveats: Several hundred expanded graft clones reportedly were the source of alpha-beta T cells about two months after transplant. Surviving recipient T cells and intrathymic progenitors accounted for some patients' high TCRbeta diversity at day 60. Once a year had passed after transplant, T-cell counts and diversity came mostly from newly produced T cells.

Sample: PBMCs, mostly from graft donor cells, taken 360 days after TCRalphabeta/CD19-depleted stem cell transplant. This TCR came from a boy younger than two who had a stem cell transplant for Wiskott-Aldrich syndrome, so the T cells may come from the graft donor.

CDR3 sequence reads: CSARPGAGGPRLETQYF. CDR3 DNA sequence: TGCAGTGCTAGACCCGGAGCGGGAGGGCCGAGGTTAGAGACCCAGTACTTC. The rearrangement uses TRBV20-1 and TRBJ2-5, with 10 nucleotides matching TRBD2. The CDR3 runs to 17 residues. With 2 bases clipped from V and 4 bases from J, the junction kept 13 bases outside the gene matches. CDR1 DFQATT and CDR2 SNEGSKA come from the germline V gene (reference sequence).